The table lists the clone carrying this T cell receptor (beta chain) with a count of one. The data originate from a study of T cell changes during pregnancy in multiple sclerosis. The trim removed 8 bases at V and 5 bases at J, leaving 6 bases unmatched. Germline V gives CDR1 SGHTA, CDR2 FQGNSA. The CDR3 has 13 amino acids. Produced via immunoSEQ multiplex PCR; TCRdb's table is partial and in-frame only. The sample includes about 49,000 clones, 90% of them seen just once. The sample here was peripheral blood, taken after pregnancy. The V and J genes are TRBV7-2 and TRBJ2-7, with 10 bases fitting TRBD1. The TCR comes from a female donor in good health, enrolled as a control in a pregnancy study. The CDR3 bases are TGTGCCAGCGCCGGGACAGGGGTAGACGAGCAGTACTTC. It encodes CASAGTGVDEQYF.